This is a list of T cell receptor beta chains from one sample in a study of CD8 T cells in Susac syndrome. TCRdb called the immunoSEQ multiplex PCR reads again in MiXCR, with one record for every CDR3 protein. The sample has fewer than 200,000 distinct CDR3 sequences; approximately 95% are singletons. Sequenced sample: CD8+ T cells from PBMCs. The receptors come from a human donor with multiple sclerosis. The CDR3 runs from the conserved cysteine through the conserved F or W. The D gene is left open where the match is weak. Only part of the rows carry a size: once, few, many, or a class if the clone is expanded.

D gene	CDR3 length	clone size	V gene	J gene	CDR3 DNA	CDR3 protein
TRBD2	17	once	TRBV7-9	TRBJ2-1	TGTGCCAGCAGCCCACGACTAGCGGGGCCCTCCTACAATGAGCAGTTCTTC	CASSPRLAGPSYNEQFF
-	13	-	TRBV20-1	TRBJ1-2	TGCAGTGCTAGAAGTCTGGGGGCCTATGGCTACACCTTC	CSARSLGAYGYTF
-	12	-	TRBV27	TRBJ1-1	TGTGCCAGCAGGTCTTGGGGCACTGAAGCTTTCTTT	CASRSWGTEAFF
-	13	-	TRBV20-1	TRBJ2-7	TGCAGTGCTAGAGAGCCGGGGGTCTACGAGCAGTACTTC	CSAREPGVYEQYF
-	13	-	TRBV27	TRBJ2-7	TGTGCCAGCAGGGCTAGCTTCTCGGGCGAGCAGTACTTC	CASRASFSGEQYF
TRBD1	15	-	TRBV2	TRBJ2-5	TGTGCCAGCAGCCCCGGGACAGGGTTGGAAGAGACCCAGTACTTC	CASSPGTGLEETQYF
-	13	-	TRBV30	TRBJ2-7	TGTGCCTGGAGTGCAGACAGCTCCTACGAGCAGTACTTC	CAWSADSSYEQYF
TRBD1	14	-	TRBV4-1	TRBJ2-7	TGCGCCAGCAGCCTGGACAGGGGCGGGTACGAGCAGTACTTC	CASSLDRGGYEQYF
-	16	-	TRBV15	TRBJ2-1	TGTGCCACCAGCAGAGAACTCCGGCAGGTCAACAATGAGCAGTTCTTC	CATSRELRQVNNEQFF
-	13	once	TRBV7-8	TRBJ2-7	TGTGCCAGCAGCCAGAACAGGGCGCTCGAGCAGTACTTC	CASSQNRALEQYF
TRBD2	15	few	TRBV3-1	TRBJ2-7	TGTGCCAGCAGCCCCAGCGGGAGGGCCGAAGACGAGCAGTACTTC	CASSPSGRAEDEQYF
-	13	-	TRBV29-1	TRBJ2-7	TGCAGCGTTGTAGTCATCAACTCCTACGAGCAGTACTTC	CSVVVINSYEQYF
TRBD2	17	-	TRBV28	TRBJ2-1	TGTGCCAGCAGTTTACGGTTAGCGGGCCCGACCTACAATGAGCAGTTCTTC	CASSLRLAGPTYNEQFF
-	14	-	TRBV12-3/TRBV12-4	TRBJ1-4	TGTGCCAGCAGTTTCCCAGGGATTTCTGAAAAACTGTTTTTT	CASSFPGISEKLFF
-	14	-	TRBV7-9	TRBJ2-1	TGTGCCAGCAGCTTGACGGGGGCCCTGAATGAGCAGTTCTTC	CASSLTGALNEQFF
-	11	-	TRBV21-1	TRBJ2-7	TGTGGCAGGGGTTCCCCCTACGAGCAGTACTTC	CGRGSPYEQYF
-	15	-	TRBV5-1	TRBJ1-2	TGCGCCAGCAGCTTGGGTGTTCAGGGGACTCATGGCTACACCTTC	CASSLGVQGTHGYTF
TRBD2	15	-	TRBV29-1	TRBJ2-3	TGCAGCGTTGAAGCTTGGACTAGCGGCACAGATACGCAGTATTTT	CSVEAWTSGTDTQYF
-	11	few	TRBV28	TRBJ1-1	TGTGCCAGCAGTTTAAGTGCTGAAGCTTTCTTT	CASSLSAEAFF
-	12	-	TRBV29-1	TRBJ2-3	TGCAGCGCCAGAACCGGGACAGATACGCAGTATTTT	CSARTGTDTQYF
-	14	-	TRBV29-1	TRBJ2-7	TGCAGCGTTGAAAGGAGGGACGGCTCCTACGAGCAGTACTTC	CSVERRDGSYEQYF
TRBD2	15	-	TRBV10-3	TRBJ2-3	TGTGCCATCAGTGGCGGGACTAGCGGCACAGATACGCAGTATTTT	CAISGGTSGTDTQYF